This T cell receptor beta chain was captured by sequencing in a study of T cell responses to AZD1222 COVID-19 vaccine. Overall study findings and caveats: Repertoire sampling was restricted to post-peak T cell response timepoints.

Worth noting for this clone: As yet, its antigen is unknown.

The CDR3 totals 17 residues. Trimming left V 1 base short and J 0 bases short, with 10 bases between. CDR1 is LNHDA, CDR2 SQIVND, per germline (reference sequence). The data were produced by immunoSEQ multiplex PCR, yet TCRdb's version contains in-frame clones alone and is incomplete. Of 160,000 or so clones listed, 70% to 90% are singletons. The receptor comes from an adult who had recovered from COVID-19. The rearrangement links TRBV19 to TRBJ2-6; D remains unclear. The sequencing used peripheral blood, collected after recovery from COVID-19. CDR3 residues: CASSIVGFGSGANVLTF. The CDR3 DNA reads as TGTGCCAGTAGTATAGTTGGGTTTGGCTCTGGGGCCAACGTCCTGACTTTC.